This T cell receptor (beta chain) was recorded in a study of CD8 T cells in ankylosing spondylitis. Points from the study as a whole: Researchers reportedly found disease-linked clones significantly enriched in matched ankylosing spondylitis synovial fluid. Seemingly characteristic of ankylosing spondylitis blood was a TCR beta motif consisting of under ten highly homologous variants.

Quantitative barcoded 5'-RACE was used to prepare TCR beta libraries. TCRdb re-called the 5' RACE reads with MiXCR, one entry per CDR3 protein. The sample has 700,000 to 850,000 distinct CDR3 sequences, about 10% seen once. V gave up 2 bases and J gave up 8 bases, with 9 bases separating them. The CDR3 covers 13 residues. CDR1 and CDR2 (germline): MNHEY, SVGAGI. Notes on this clonotype: Its target is not known.

What was sequenced was blood, either unsorted or a sorted T cell fraction (not recorded which). The source of this sequence is a male donor with ankylosing spondylitis. The chain links TRBV6-5 to TRBJ1-4; D may be TRBD1 (5 bases). This chain's CDR3 is CASSYGAEEKLFF. CDR3 DNA: TGTGCCAGCAGTTACGGGGCGGAAGAAAAACTGTTTTTT.